A single sample is the source of the 16 T cell receptor beta chains below, sequenced in a study of Graves' ophthalmopathy and Graves' hyperthyroidism. Amplification of TCR beta CDR3 regions used RNA transcripts. Scientists carried out first-round RT-PCR using HTBI primers and then a second-round multiplex PCR. Each CDR3 protein is one row after TCRdb ran MiXCR on the multiplex PCR reads. The table lists about 170,000 distinct CDR3 sequences, approximately 38% of them singletons. The specimen was peripheral blood. All receptors come from a woman in her forties with Graves' ophthalmopathy.

This clonotype was counted at least ten times. This chain joins TRBV7-2 and TRBJ1-1; no clear D. Trimming took 3 bases from V and 2 from J, leaving 13 bases between them. This CDR3 is built from 15 residues. Germline lookup yields CDR1 SGHTA and CDR2 FQGNSA. CDR3 nucleotides: TGTGCCAGCAGCTTCGGGCCCGGATTAAACACTGAAGCTTTCTTT. It specifies CASSFGPGLNTEAFF.

This clonotype was observed at least ten times. The rearrangement uses TRBV12-3 or TRBV12-4 and TRBJ2-2, with unresolved D. The CDR3 contains 14 residues. V shed 0 bases and J shed 8 bases, with 10 bases lying between them. CDR3 protein: CASSLAGLGGELFF. The CDR3 coding sequence is TGTGCCAGCAGTTTAGCAGGTCTAGGAGGGGAGCTGTTTTTT.

This clonotype was observed once. The rearrangement joins TRBV28 to TRBJ2-7, with TRBD1 matching 7 bases. After removal of 8 bases from V and 2 bases from J, the junction contained 9 bases not matched to a gene. Looked up from germline, CDR1 is MDHEN and CDR2 is SYDVKM. The CDR3 length is 14 residues. The CDR3 DNA reads as TGTGCCAGCGGCCAGCGGCAGGGGGCCTACGAGCAGTACTTC. Its protein product is CASGQRQGAYEQYF.

This chain connects TRBV20-1 to TRBJ2-5, with D possibly TRBD1 on 5 matching bases. TRBJ2-4 matches the DNA end more closely, so the J call is doubtful. This CDR3 spans 13 amino acids. From germline, CDR1 is DFQATT and CDR2 SNEGSKA (reference sequence). The chain's CDR3 is CSASGQGLDIQYF. The CDR3 coding sequence is TGCAGTGCTAGCGGTCAGGGCTTGGACATTCAGTACTTC.

This clonotype was seen ten or more times. The chain uses TRBV14 and TRBJ1-1, with D tentatively TRBD1 (6 bases). Germline V CDR1 and CDR2: SGHDN, FVKESK. The CDR3 is 14 residues long. The V end was cut by 4 bases, the J end by 1 base, with 10 bases between. The CDR3 nucleotides read TGTGCCAGCAGCCGTGGACAGTCGAACACTGAAGCTTTCTTT. This gives the protein CASSRGQSNTEAFF.

This clonotype was counted ten times or more. The chain joins TRBV6-1 to TRBJ2-7; 9 nucleotides match TRBD1. Germline trimming cut 6 bases from V and 5 bases from J; bases unmatched to any gene: 8. The CDR3 is 14 residues long. Per germline, CDR1 MNHNS and CDR2 SASEGT. DNA of the CDR3: TGTGCCAGCAGCAGGCTGGGACAGGGAGACGAGCAGTACTTC. This translates into CASSRLGQGDEQYF.

The chain couples TRBV27 to TRBJ2-4, with D possibly being TRBD2 (7 bases). There are 18 residues in the CDR3. Trimming stripped 5 bases from V and 1 base from J, with 21 bases between. CDR1 and CDR2 (germline): MNHEY, SMNVEV (reference sequence). This CDR3 reads CASSPFPRGALAKNIQYF. The CDR3 bases are TGTGCCAGCAGTCCGTTCCCCCGGGGGGCGCTCGCCAAAAACATTCAGTACTTC.

This clonotype was recorded many times. V gene TRBV12-3 or TRBV12-4 combines with J gene TRBJ2-5, with D unclear. V dropped 3 bases and J dropped 2 bases, with 10 bases sitting between them. CDR3 length equals 14 residues. The CDR3 sequence is CASSFQGGQETQYF. CDR3 DNA sequence: TGTGCCAGCAGTTTTCAAGGTGGGCAAGAGACCCAGTACTTC.

The chain recombines TRBV6-1 with TRBJ1-6; 9 bases agree with TRBD1. The V gene end was trimmed by 6 bases and the J gene end by 8 bases; junction bases not matched to a gene: 8. CDR1 is MNHNS and CDR2 is SASEGT in the germline V gene. CDR3 length: 15 residues. This chain's CDR3 is CASRPDRGRYSPLHF. The CDR3, as DNA: TGTGCCAGCAGGCCAGACAGGGGGAGGTATTCACCCCTCCACTTT.

This clonotype was picked up many times. J is TRBJ2-7 and V is TRBV6-2 or TRBV6-3; a weak D match, TRBD1 (6 bases). The germline CDR1 and CDR2 sequences are MNHEY and SVGEGT. Trimming left V 7 bases short and J 0 bases short, with 13 bases between. The CDR3 consists of 14 residues. The CDR3 bases are TGTGCCAGCACCACCCTAGGGGGCTCCTACGAGCAGTACTTC. Amino acid sequence: CASTTLGGSYEQYF.

This clonotype was counted at least ten times. The V and J genes are TRBV20-1 and TRBJ2-5, with 8 bases matching TRBD1. CDR3 size: 13 residues. Trimming took 5 bases from V and 5 from J; bases not matched to a gene: 7. CDR1 and CDR2 (germline): DFQATT, SNEGSKA (reference sequence). CDR3 bases: TGCAGTGCTTATTTCCAGGGGGCCGAGACCCAGTACTTC. Translation gives CSAYFQGAETQYF.

The sample holds many counts of this clonotype. The rearrangement uses TRBV5-1 and TRBJ2-5, with TRBD1 identical over 8 bases. The CDR3 covers 14 residues. The junction had 6 bases not matched to a gene; V was cut back by 3 bases and J by 5 bases. Germline V gene lookup returns CDR1 SGHRS and CDR2 YFSETQ. The CDR3 protein is CASSYGQGEETQYF. The CDR3 DNA reads as TGCGCCAGCAGCTACGGACAGGGCGAGGAGACCCAGTACTTC.

This clonotype appeared many times. In DNA form, the CDR3 reads TGTGCCAGCAGTGAAAATAACTGGGAACAATACGCGAACACTGAAGCTTTCTTT. Its translation: CASSENNWEQYANTEAFF. This chain uses TRBV6-1 with TRBJ1-1; D unclear. This CDR3 has 18 residues. The germline V gene has CDR1 MNHNS and CDR2 SASEGT. Trimming removed 2 bases at V and 1 base at J, with 20 bases between.

This clonotype has a single count. This chain uses TRBV7-8 with TRBJ1-3; D remains ambiguous. The CDR3 is 15 amino acids. CDR1 SGHVS and CDR2 FQNEAQ come from the germline V gene. Trimming removed 5 bases from V and 2 bases from J, with 13 bases in between. The CDR3: CASSATSVAGNTIYF. The DNA of the CDR3 is TGTGCCAGCAGCGCGACTTCAGTCGCTGGAAACACCATATATTTT.

This clonotype occurred many times. The chain recombines TRBV6-4 with TRBJ1-2; TRBD1 might be the D (5 bases). The CDR3 extends over 13 amino acids. V was shortened by 6 bases and J by 6 bases, with 14 bases between the two germline ends. Germline V gives CDR1 MRHNA, CDR2 SNTAGT. The CDR3 here is CASSPGENHGYTF. CDR3 coding DNA: TGTGCCAGCAGCCCGGGGGAAAATCATGGCTACACCTTC.

This clonotype was seen at least ten times. The chain combines TRBV11-3 with TRBJ2-2; D tentatively reads TRBD1 or TRBD2 (5 bases each). The V end was cut by 6 bases, the J end by 8 bases, with 16 bases between. CDR3 length: 14 amino acids. From germline, CDR1 is SGHNT and CDR2 YENEEA. The CDR3 sequence: CASSFGTMGGELFF. CDR3 coding DNA: TGTGCCAGCAGTTTCGGGACGATGGGAGGGGAGCTGTTTTTT. Full variable domain (remainder filled in from reference TRBV11-3 and TRBJ2-2): EAGVVQSPRYKIIEKKQPVAFWCNPISGHNTLYWYLQNLGQGPELLIRYENEEAVDDSQLPKDRFSAERLKGVDSTLKIQPAELGDSAVYLCASSFGTMGGELFFGEGSRLTVL.